One sample yielded the 7 T cell receptor beta chains listed below, sequenced in a study of identical twins. TCRdb analysed the 5' RACE reads with MiXCR anew, one entry per CDR3 protein. The sample lists some 190,000 distinct CDR3 sequences, about 16% occurring once. The same data also went into a second study, on T cells expressing NK-cell markers.

Sample: CD8+ T cells sorted from blood. These receptor sequences come from a woman aged 18-30 years in good health.

The chain employs TRBV30 and TRBJ2-2; D not certain. V shed 2 bases and J shed 1 base, with 5 bases lying between them. The germline CDR1 and CDR2 sequences are GTSNPN and SVGIG (reference sequence). The CDR3 consists of 13 residues. The CDR3 loop is CAWSPGNTGELFF. The CDR3 DNA follows: TGTGCCTGGAGTCCGGGGAACACCGGGGAGCTGTTTTTT. The entire variable domain, with the rest obtained from reference TRBV30 and TRBJ2-2, is as follows: SQTIHQWPATLVQPVGSPLSLECTVEGTSNPNLYWYRQAAGRGLQLLFYSVGIGQISSEVPQNLSASRPQDRQFILSSKKLLLSDSGFYLCAWSPGNTGELFFGEGSRLTVL.

The chain has TRBV2 and TRBJ2-1, with D possibly being TRBD1 (6 bases). Trimming removed 3 bases from V and 8 bases from J, with 11 bases in between. Germline V lookup: CDR1 SNHLY, CDR2 FYNNEI. The CDR3 spans 13 residues. The DNA for the CDR3 is TGTGCCAGCAGTGACGGGACACGCGATGAGCAGTTCTTC. Translating it yields CASSDGTRDEQFF.

In nucleotides, the CDR3 is TGTGCCAGCAGTTTAGGTATGCAAACTGAAGCTTTCTTT. Amino acids: CASSLGMQTEAFF. This chain connects TRBV12-3 or TRBV12-4 to TRBJ1-1; D gene ambiguous. V dropped 1 base and J dropped 5 bases, with 8 bases sitting between them. The CDR3 has 13 amino acids.

The chain couples TRBV30 to TRBJ2-1; 7 bases are a match to TRBD1. CDR1 GTSNPN and CDR2 SVGIG come from the germline V gene (reference sequence). V shed 7 bases, J shed 4 bases, and the junction held 1 base outside the gene matches. The CDR3 covers 11 residues. Written as DNA, the CDR3 is TGTGCCTCGGGACAGTACAATGAGCAGTTCTTC. It specifies CASGQYNEQFF.

This clonotype has only a few counts. The genes are TRBV7-9 and TRBJ2-1; 10 nucleotides match TRBD1. This CDR3 spans 15 amino acids. CDR1 is SEHNR and CDR2 is FQNEAQ in the germline V gene (reference sequence). J lost 8 bases, V lost 6 bases, and 10 bases had no gene match. This CDR3 is CASSPGTGDRDEQFF. DNA for the CDR3: TGTGCCAGCAGTCCCGGGACAGGGGATAGGGATGAGCAGTTCTTC.

The V gene is TRBV11-2, the J gene TRBJ2-7; 8 nucleotides agree with TRBD1. Germline-derived CDR1 and CDR2 are SGHAT and FQNNGV. There are 15 residues in the CDR3. V was clipped by 3 bases and J by 0 bases; unmatched bases: 4. The CDR3 sequence is CASSFGQGGSYEQYF. The DNA of the CDR3 is TGTGCCAGCAGCTTTGGACAGGGCGGCTCCTACGAGCAGTACTTC.

The chain is built from TRBV7-9 and TRBJ1-1; unclear D gene. Germline V lookup: CDR1 SEHNR, CDR2 FQNEAQ (reference sequence). The CDR3 totals 11 residues. The ends were cut back, 1 base at V and 8 bases at J, with 5 bases in the middle. The CDR3 is CASSLEQEAFF. The CDR3 nucleotides are TGTGCCAGCAGCTTAGAACAGGAAGCTTTCTTT. The entire variable domain, with the rest obtained from reference TRBV7-9 and TRBJ1-1, is as follows: DTGVSQNPRHKITKRGQNVTFRCDPISEHNRLYWYRQTLGQGPEFLTYFQNEAQLEKSRLLSDRFSAERPKGSFSTLEIQRTEQGDSAMYLCASSLEQEAFFGQGTRLTVV.